The present entry profiles one T cell receptor beta chain with its context. Its antigen remains unknown. The data originate from a study of beta chain features in type 1 diabetes. Study-level background: Examination covered almost 110,000,000 sorted cells spanning all samples.

The entirety of the isolated RNA underwent reverse transcription, so expressed TCRB transcripts were sequenced. Here immunoSEQ multiplex PCR was the method, and the copy in TCRdb shows in-frame clones only, minus some. The data contain under 350,000 clones, over 11% of them singletons. Via CD45RO/CCR7/CD25/CD127/CD95/CD27, cells of the CD4+ naive, central memory, regulatory and stem cell-like memory subsets were sorted. Broader study findings: In every one of the four CD4+ subsets, TCRB CDR3s were moderately but significantly shorter in Type 1 diabetes patients. Cells with high TCR expression could be over-represented by cDNA sequencing.

This CDR3 is 15 amino acids long. Germline V gene data show CDR1 as MNHEY and CDR2 as SMNVEV (reference sequence). Trimming removed 2 bases from V and 5 bases from J, with 15 bases in between. The TCR comes from a young man with type 1 diabetes. The chain is built from TRBV27 and TRBJ1-1; D possibly corresponds to TRBD1 (6 bases). Sequencing used naive CD4+ T cells from blood. CDR3 coding DNA: TGTGCCAGCAGTTTAGAGGTTCCAGGGGTGACTGAAGCTTTCTTT. It translates to CASSLEVPGVTEAFF.